The subject of this entry is one TCR beta chain. Its matching antigen is unknown. Researchers took RNA transcripts and amplified TCR beta CDR3 regions from them. In the first round, RT-PCR was carried out with HTBI primers, and a multiplex PCR formed the second round. Each CDR3 protein gets one entry after TCRdb re-called the multiplex PCR reads with MiXCR. The sample includes approximately 330,000 distinct CDR3 sequences, about a sixth of them seen just once. The entry originates in a study of Graves' ophthalmopathy and Graves' hyperthyroidism. Regarding the study as a whole: Blood repertoires reportedly contained most expanded thyroid clonotypes above 0.001 frequency.

Uncontrolled infections, other autoimmune diseases, pregnancy or lactation barred patients from enrollment. From fresh peripheral blood, roughly 11 ml in volume, the PBMCs were obtained. The receptor comes from an adult man with Graves' ophthalmopathy. The specimen sequenced was peripheral blood.

The CDR3 DNA is TGTGCCAGCAGCTTGGCCTTAACATGCTCCTACGAGCAGTACTTC. Its translation: CASSLALTCSYEQYF. The chain employs TRBV7-8 and TRBJ2-7; no reliable D call. Per germline, CDR1 SGHVS and CDR2 FQNEAQ. Trimming pared 3 bases from V and 0 bases from J, leaving 12 bases between. The CDR3 is 15 amino acids.